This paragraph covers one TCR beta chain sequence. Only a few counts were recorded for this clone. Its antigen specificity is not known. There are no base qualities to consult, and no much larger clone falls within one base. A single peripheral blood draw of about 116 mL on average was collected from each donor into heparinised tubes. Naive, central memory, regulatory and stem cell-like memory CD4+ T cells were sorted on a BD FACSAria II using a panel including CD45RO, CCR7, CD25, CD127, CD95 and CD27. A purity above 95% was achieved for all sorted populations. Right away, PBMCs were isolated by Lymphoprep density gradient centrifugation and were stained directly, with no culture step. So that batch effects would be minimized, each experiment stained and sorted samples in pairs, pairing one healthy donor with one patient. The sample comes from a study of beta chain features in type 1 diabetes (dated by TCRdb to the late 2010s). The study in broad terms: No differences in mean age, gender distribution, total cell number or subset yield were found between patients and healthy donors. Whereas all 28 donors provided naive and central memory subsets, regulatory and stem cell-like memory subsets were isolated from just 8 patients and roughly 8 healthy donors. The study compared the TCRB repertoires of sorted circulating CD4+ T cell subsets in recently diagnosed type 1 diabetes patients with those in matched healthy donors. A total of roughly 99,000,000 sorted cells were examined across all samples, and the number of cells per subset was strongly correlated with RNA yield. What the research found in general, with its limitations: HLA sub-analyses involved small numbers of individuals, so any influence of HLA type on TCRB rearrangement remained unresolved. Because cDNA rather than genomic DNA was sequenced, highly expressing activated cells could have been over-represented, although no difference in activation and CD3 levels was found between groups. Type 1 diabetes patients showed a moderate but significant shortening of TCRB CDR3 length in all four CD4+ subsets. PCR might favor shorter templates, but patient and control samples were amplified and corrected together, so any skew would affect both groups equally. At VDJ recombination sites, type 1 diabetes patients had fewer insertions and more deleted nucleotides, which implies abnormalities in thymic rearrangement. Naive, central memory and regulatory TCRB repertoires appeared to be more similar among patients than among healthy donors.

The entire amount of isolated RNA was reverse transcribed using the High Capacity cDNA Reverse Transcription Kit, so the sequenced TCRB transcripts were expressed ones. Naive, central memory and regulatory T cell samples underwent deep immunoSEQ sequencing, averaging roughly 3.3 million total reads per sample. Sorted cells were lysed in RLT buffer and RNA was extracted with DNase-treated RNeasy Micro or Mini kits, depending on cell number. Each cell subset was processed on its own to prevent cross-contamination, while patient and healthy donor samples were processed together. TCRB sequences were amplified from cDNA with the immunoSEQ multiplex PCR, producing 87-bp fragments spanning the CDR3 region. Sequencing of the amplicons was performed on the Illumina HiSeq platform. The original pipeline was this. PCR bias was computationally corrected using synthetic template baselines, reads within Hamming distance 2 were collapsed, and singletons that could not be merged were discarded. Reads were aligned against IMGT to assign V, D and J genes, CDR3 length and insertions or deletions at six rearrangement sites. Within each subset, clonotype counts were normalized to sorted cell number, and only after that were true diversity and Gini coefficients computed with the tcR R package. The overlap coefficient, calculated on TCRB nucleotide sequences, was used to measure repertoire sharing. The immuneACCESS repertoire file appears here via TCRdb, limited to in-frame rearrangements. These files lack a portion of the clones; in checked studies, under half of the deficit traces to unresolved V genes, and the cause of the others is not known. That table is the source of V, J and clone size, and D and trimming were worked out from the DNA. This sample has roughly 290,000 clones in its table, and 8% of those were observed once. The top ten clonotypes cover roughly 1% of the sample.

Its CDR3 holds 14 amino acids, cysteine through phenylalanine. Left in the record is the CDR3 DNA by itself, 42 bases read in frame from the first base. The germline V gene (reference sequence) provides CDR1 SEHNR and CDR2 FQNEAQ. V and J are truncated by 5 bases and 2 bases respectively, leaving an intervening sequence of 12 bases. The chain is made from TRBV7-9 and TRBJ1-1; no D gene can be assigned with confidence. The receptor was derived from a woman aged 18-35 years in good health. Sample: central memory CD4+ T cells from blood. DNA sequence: TGTGCCAGCAGCCCCCGAAGTGTAAACACTGAAGCTTTCTTT. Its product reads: CASSPRSVNTEAFF.